The entry below gives a single T cell receptor beta chain sequence along with its context. Its antigen remains unidentified. TCRdb's copy holds only in-frame clones and misses some; the assay was immunoSEQ multiplex PCR. The sample has some 2,500,000 clones; more than 85% are singletons. The data belong to a study of shared clonotypes between healthy human individuals. Whole-study findings and limits: Some naive CD4 clonotypes, about 5%, turned up in common across several donors. Lower generation probabilities were found for non-shared clonotypes than for those shared by all four donors.

Looked up from germline, CDR1 is LNHDA and CDR2 is SQIVND (reference sequence). With 5 bases clipped from V and 5 bases from J, the junction kept 9 bases outside the gene matches. The CDR3 is made up of 15 amino acids. Sequencing input: naive CD4+ T cells from PBMCs. Sample subset: CD45RA+ positively selected. The TCR comes from a man aged 18-30 years in good health. Some clones in this sample may be carry-over from other donors' samples. The chain joins TRBV19 to TRBJ1-5, with 7 nucleotides matching TRBD1. The CDR3 is CASSFRQGGDQPQHF. The CDR3 DNA reads as TGTGCCAGTAGTTTCCGACAGGGCGGAGATCAGCCCCAGCATTTT.